This is a list of T cell receptor beta chains from one sample in a study of post-analysis software for immune sequencing data. TCRdb re-analysed the PCR reads in MiXCR, keeping a single row per CDR3 protein. The sample lists fewer than 850,000 distinct CDR3 sequences, roughly 50% occurring once. Sequenced input: blood. The receptor source for this set is a girl aged 5-17 years with multiple sclerosis. CDR3s include the opening cysteine and the closing phenylalanine or tryptophan. Fields, in order: clone size, J gene, V gene, D gene, CDR3 protein, CDR3 DNA. The D gene is left open where the match is weak. Clone size appears in some rows only: once, few, many, or a class for an expanded clone.

once TRBJ1-1 TRBV6-1 NA CANNLGKGGTEAFF TGTGCCAACAATTTGGGAAAGGGAGGCACTGAAGCTTTCTTT
few TRBJ1-2 TRBV18 NA CASSPGQGYTF TGTGCCAGCAGTCCTGGTCAGGGCTACACCTTC
NA TRBJ2-1 TRBV20-1 NA CSAPRTPSSYNEQFF TGCAGTGCCCCCCGGACCCCGAGCTCCTACAATGAGCAGTTCTTC
NA TRBJ2-6 TRBV27 TRBD2 CASRGGTGANVLTF TGTGCCAGCAGGGGAGGGACTGGGGCCAACGTCCTGACTTTC
few TRBJ2-5 TRBV28 TRBD2 CASSFTSGQETQYF TGTGCCAGCAGTTTTACTAGCGGGCAAGAGACCCAGTACTTC
NA TRBJ2-7 TRBV27 NA CASSPSVGGVTYEQYF TGTGCCAGCAGCCCCAGTGTCGGGGGAGTCACCTACGAGCAGTACTTC
NA TRBJ2-6 TRBV27 NA CASSSHTTSGANVLTF TGTGCCAGCAGTTCGCACACCACCTCTGGGGCCAACGTCCTGACTTTC
few TRBJ2-1 TRBV6-1 TRBD2 CASSERLAGSYNEQFF TGTGCCAGCAGTGAAAGACTAGCGGGGTCCTACAATGAGCAGTTCTTC
NA TRBJ2-3 TRBV20-1 TRBD2 CSVHSGVGDTQYF TGCAGTGTCCATAGCGGGGTCGGGGATACGCAGTATTTT
NA TRBJ1-1 TRBV20-1 TRBD1 CSLKRPGQGWTEAFF TGCAGTTTAAAGCGCCCCGGACAGGGGTGGACTGAGGCTTTCTTT
NA TRBJ2-3 TRBV2 NA CAGNREVTDTQYF TGTGCCGGCAACAGGGAGGTCACAGATACGCAGTATTTT
NA TRBJ2-1 TRBV7-2 TRBD2 CASSEGLADYNEQFF TGTGCCAGCAGCGAGGGACTAGCGGACTACAATGAGCAGTTCTTC
NA TRBJ1-1 TRBV7-2 NA CASSEPGRLNTEAFF TGTGCCAGCAGCGAACCGGGACGCTTGAACACTGAAGCTTTCTTT
NA TRBJ2-7 TRBV6-1 NA CASRAGPTTFHEQYF TGTGCCAGCAGAGCCGGGCCTACTACTTTCCACGAGCAGTACTTC
NA TRBJ2-5 TRBV6-5 TRBD2 CASSYSLAGVLAYNEQYF TGTGCCAGCAGTTACTCGCTAGCGGGAGTTCTAGCCTACAATGAGCAGTACTTC
NA TRBJ1-1 TRBV6-1 TRBD1 CASSDLTGAGTEAFF TGTGCCAGCAGTGACCTGACAGGGGCAGGCACTGAAGCTTTCTTT
NA TRBJ2-1 TRBV20-1 NA CSAGGSYTLPYNEQFF TGCAGTGCTGGGGGCTCATACACTCTACCCTACAATGAGCAGTTCTTC
NA TRBJ2-3 TRBV25-1 NA CASSEYFPGETSTDTQYF TGTGCCAGCAGTGAATATTTCCCGGGGGAGACTAGCACAGATACGCAGTATTTT
NA TRBJ2-7 TRBV5-6 NA CASSLPGDLHDYEQYF TGTGCCAGCAGCTTACCAGGGGACCTTCATGACTACGAGCAGTACTTC
NA TRBJ2-3 TRBV6-6 NA CASSYAIGLPDTQYF TGTGCCAGCAGTTATGCAATCGGGTTACCAGATACGCAGTATTTT
NA TRBJ2-7 TRBV7-9 NA CASSRGPGDSYEQYF TGTGCCAGCAGCCGGGGGCCGGGTGACTCCTACGAGCAGTACTTC
NA TRBJ2-3 TRBV20-1 NA CSARRTDGLPDTQYF TGCAGTGCTAGGCGAACCGACGGTTTACCAGATACGCAGTATTTT
NA TRBJ2-5 TRBV3-1 NA CASSLLGRLKETQYF TGTGCCAGCAGCCTTTTGGGCAGATTGAAAGAGACCCAGTACTTC
NA TRBJ2-5 TRBV7-8 TRBD2 CASSLALTSGKETQYF TGTGCCAGCAGCTTAGCGCTGACTAGCGGAAAAGAGACCCAGTACTTC
NA TRBJ2-7 TRBV19 TRBD1 CASSPGQRPHEQYF TGTGCCAGTAGCCCGGGACAGAGGCCCCACGAGCAGTACTTC
few TRBJ2-1 TRBV13 NA CASSFGQCPYNEQFF TGTGCCAGCAGCTTTGGGCAGTGTCCCTACAATGAGCAGTTCTTC
few TRBJ2-3 TRBV20-1 TRBD1 CSATPGGYTDTQYF TGCAGTGCTACCCCAGGGGGATACACAGATACGCAGTATTTT
few TRBJ2-1 TRBV20-1 NA CSARRVGNEQFF TGCAGTGCTAGAAGGGTTGGGAATGAGCAGTTCTTC
few TRBJ1-2 TRBV7-3 NA CASSPQRGRGYTF TGTGCCAGCAGTCCACAGCGGGGACGTGGCTACACCTTC
few TRBJ2-7 TRBV20-1 TRBD2 CSAEGTSGRLSEQYF TGCAGTGCTGAGGGGACTAGCGGGAGGCTTAGCGAGCAGTACTTC